This entry lists 30 T cell receptor beta chains sequenced from one sample in a study of Graves' ophthalmopathy and Graves' hyperthyroidism. Amplification of TCR beta CDR3 regions used RNA transcripts. The library came from an HTBI-primed first-round RT-PCR and a second-round multiplex PCR. One entry per CDR3 protein, called by TCRdb with MiXCR from the multiplex PCR reads. Here the sample spans 350,000 to 400,000 distinct CDR3 sequences, roughly 18% being singletons. Sequencing input: peripheral blood. The receptors derive from a woman between 18 and 29 years old with Graves' ophthalmopathy.

At least ten counts were recorded for this clonotype. The rearrangement joins TRBV30 to TRBJ1-1; D call uncertain. Deletions cut 0 bases from V and 6 bases from J, with 8 bases between. Germline V gene lookup returns CDR1 GTSNPN and CDR2 SVGIG (reference sequence). The CDR3 length is 12 residues. The CDR3 loop is CAWSVRGSEAFF. The CDR3 DNA is TGTGCCTGGAGTGTACGCGGTTCTGAAGCTTTCTTT.

This clonotype was detected ten times or more. The rearrangement joins TRBV20-1 to TRBJ2-5; D gene ambiguous. Germline loops: CDR1 DFQATT, CDR2 SNEGSKA (reference sequence). Trimming left V 4 bases short and J 0 bases short, with 6 bases between. The CDR3 covers 12 residues. The CDR3, as DNA: TGCAGTGCTAACAAGAACCAAGAGACCCAGTACTTC. The encoded protein is CSANKNQETQYF.

The table lists this clonotype with many counts. This chain connects TRBV20-1 to TRBJ2-5; 11 nucleotides agree with TRBD2. The V gene's germline CDR1 is DFQATT and CDR2 SNEGSKA (reference sequence). This CDR3 spans 14 amino acids. The V segment lost 3 bases and the J segment 4 bases; nucleotides outside the gene matches: 4. CDR3 protein: CSARPGTSGETQYF. Here the CDR3 DNA reads TGCAGTGCTAGGCCCGGGACTAGCGGAGAGACCCAGTACTTC.

The sample holds many counts of this clonotype. The chain has TRBV19 and TRBJ1-1; 10 positions agree with TRBD1. The germline CDR1 and CDR2 sequences are LNHDA and SQIVND (reference sequence). Germline trimming cut 4 bases from V and 4 bases from J; bases unmatched to any gene: 6. The CDR3 is 15 residues long. CDR3 in DNA: TGTGCCAGTAGTACCCGACAGGGGGCGATCACTGAAGCTTTCTTT. As protein: CASSTRQGAITEAFF.

This clonotype was found many times. This chain uses TRBV19 with TRBJ1-5; D is undetermined. CDR1 and CDR2 from the germline V gene are LNHDA and SQIVND (reference sequence). The V end was cut by 4 bases, the J end by 0 bases, with 7 bases between. CDR3 length: 14 amino acids. The CDR3: CASSTLNSNQPQHF. In nucleotides, the CDR3 is TGTGCCAGTAGTACACTGAATAGCAATCAGCCCCAGCATTTT. The full variable domain, completed using reference TRBV19 and TRBJ1-5, is DGGITQSPKYLFRKEGQNVTLSCEQNLNHDAMYWYRQDPGQGLRLIYYSQIVNDFQKGDIAEGYSVSREKKESFPLTVTSAQKNPTAFYLCASSTLNSNQPQHFGDGTRLSIL.

The chain is built from TRBV12-3 or TRBV12-4 and TRBJ2-7; 9 bases match TRBD1. The V and J ends lost 7 bases and 5 bases, in that order; junction bases with no gene match: 6. The CDR3 sequence is 13 residues long. The CDR3, as DNA: TGTGCCAGCAATTCGGGACAGGGAGACGAGCAGTACTTC. Protein: CASNSGQGDEQYF.

The sample holds many counts of this clonotype. The V gene is TRBV29-1, the J gene TRBJ2-7; possibly TRBD1 for D (6 bases). Per the germline V gene, CDR1 is SQVTM and CDR2 is ANQGSEA. Trimming removed 4 bases from V and 7 bases from J, with 14 bases in between. The CDR3 sequence is 12 residues long. The chain's CDR3 is CSVAGARGEQYF. The CDR3 DNA follows: TGCAGCGTTGCAGGGGCCCGGGGAGAGCAGTACTTC.

V and J are TRBV20-1 and TRBJ2-7, with TRBD2 matching over 7 bases. The germline V gene encodes CDR1 DFQATT and CDR2 SNEGSKA (reference sequence). This CDR3 is built from 13 residues. Trimming removed 2 bases from V and 0 bases from J; junction bases left unmatched: 1. In DNA form, the CDR3 reads TGCAGTGCTAGACTAGCGGACTCCTACGAGCAGTACTTC. The encoded protein is CSARLADSYEQYF.

The table lists this clonotype with many counts. The chain uses TRBV6-1 and TRBJ2-7; 14 nucleotides line up with TRBD2. Germline CDR1 MNHNS, CDR2 SASEGT. V trimming: 6 bases; J trimming: 5 bases; junction bases outside the gene matches: 12. This CDR3 comprises 17 residues. This CDR3 is CASRGTTSGRGPHEQYF. In nucleotides, the CDR3 is TGTGCCAGCAGGGGAACGACTAGCGGGAGGGGACCCCACGAGCAGTACTTC.

This clonotype was observed at least ten times. The rearrangement links TRBV6-1 to TRBJ1-5; TRBD1 matches 7 bases. V lost 3 bases to trimming and J lost 4 bases; unmatched junction nucleotides: 6. The CDR3 is made up of 15 amino acids. Per germline, CDR1 MNHNS and CDR2 SASEGT. CDR3 sequence: CASSDWDSMNQPQHF. CDR3 in DNA: TGTGCCAGCAGTGATTGGGACAGTATGAATCAGCCCCAGCATTTT.

This clonotype was counted at least ten times. The chain couples TRBV28 to TRBJ1-1; tentative D call: TRBD1 (5 bases). Trimming removed 0 bases at V and 3 bases at J, with 8 bases between. The CDR3 extends over 14 amino acids. Germline loops: CDR1 MDHEN, CDR2 SYDVKM. This CDR3 reads CASSLWAGHTEAFF. DNA for the CDR3: TGTGCCAGCAGTTTATGGGCAGGGCACACTGAAGCTTTCTTT.

This clonotype was detected many times. This chain links TRBV10-3 with TRBJ1-1; 9 positions match TRBD1. This CDR3 is 15 amino acids long. CDR1 ENHRY and CDR2 SYGVKD come from the germline V gene. The trim removed 4 bases at V and 4 bases at J, leaving 7 bases unmatched. CDR3 loop: CAISAVDRGATEAFF. In DNA form, the CDR3 reads TGTGCCATCAGTGCCGTGGACAGGGGAGCCACTGAAGCTTTCTTT.

This clonotype was detected many times. This chain joins TRBV29-1 and TRBJ1-1, with D unresolved. V lost 4 bases and J 7 bases, leaving 7 bases between the germline ends. The CDR3 consists of 10 residues. CDR1 SQVTM and CDR2 ANQGSEA come from the germline V gene. CDR3 loop: CSVAGVEAFF. The DNA for the CDR3 is TGCAGCGTTGCGGGCGTTGAAGCTTTCTTT.

This clonotype has at least ten counts. The chain has TRBV29-1 and TRBJ1-1; no clear D gene. V dropped 4 bases and J dropped 4 bases, with 7 bases sitting between them. This CDR3 has 11 amino acids. Germline V gives CDR1 SQVTM, CDR2 ANQGSEA. The CDR3, as DNA: TGCAGCGTTGTTCTGGGCACTGAAGCTTTCTTT. Protein product: CSVVLGTEAFF.

The V gene is TRBV20-1, the J gene TRBJ2-7; 7 bases are shared with TRBD2. Germline-derived CDR1 and CDR2 are DFQATT and SNEGSKA (reference sequence). There are 12 residues in the CDR3. The V segment lost 2 bases and the J segment 7 bases; nucleotides outside the gene matches: 5. The CDR3 sequence is CSARLGRGEQYF. The CDR3 DNA sequence: TGCAGTGCTAGATTAGGGCGGGGGGAGCAGTACTTC.

This clonotype was counted at least ten times. The rearrangement uses TRBV6-1 and TRBJ1-6; 8 positions match TRBD1. V shed 6 bases and J 5 bases; nucleotides not matched to a gene: 6. Germline assignment: CDR1 MNHNS and CDR2 SASEGT. The CDR3 is made up of 15 amino acids. CDR3 sequence (DNA): TGTGCCAGCAGCGTCCAGGGGGCAGATAATTCACCCCTCCACTTT. Its translation: CASSVQGADNSPLHF.

This clonotype was picked up many times. The chain employs TRBV13 and TRBJ2-7, with 9 bases matching TRBD1. J lost 4 bases, V lost 2 bases, and 6 bases had no gene match. Germline values: CDR1 PRHDT, CDR2 FYEKMQ (reference sequence). This CDR3 spans 15 amino acids. As DNA, the CDR3 is TGTGCCAGCAGCTTATTAGGGACAGGGAGTTACGAGCAGTACTTC. Translation: CASSLLGTGSYEQYF.

The V gene is TRBV28, the J gene TRBJ2-7; D may match TRBD1 or TRBD2 (5 bases each). The V gene's germline CDR1 is MDHEN and CDR2 SYDVKM. With 4 bases removed from V and 3 bases from J, the gap between germline ends came to 16 bases. This CDR3 region has 15 residues. CDR3 sequence: CASSSGTSLYYEQYF. Written as DNA, the CDR3 is TGTGCCAGCAGTTCGGGGACCAGCCTTTACTACGAGCAGTACTTC.

This clonotype was observed at least ten times. The chain links TRBV27 to TRBJ2-4; TRBD2 aligns across 7 bases. CDR1 is MNHEY, CDR2 SMNVEV, per germline (reference sequence). Trimming at V came to 3 bases and at J to 0 bases, leaving 5 bases not matched to a gene. The CDR3 is 16 residues long. The CDR3 DNA is TGTGCCAGCAGTTTCTCGGCGGGAGAAGCCAAAAACATTCAGTACTTC. This encodes CASSFSAGEAKNIQYF.

In its sample, this clonotype was seen many times. The chain joins TRBV7-8 to TRBJ2-2; D is perhaps TRBD2 (6 bases). V was clipped by 11 bases and J by 1 base, with 8 bases between them. The CDR3 runs 12 residues. Germline CDR1 is SGHVS and CDR2 is FQNEAQ. As DNA, the CDR3 is TGTGCCTGGGGGGAGAACACCGGGGAGCTGTTTTTT. This sequence encodes CAWGENTGELFF. Full variable domain (remainder filled in from reference TRBV7-8 and TRBJ2-2): GAGVSQSPRYKVAKRGQDVALRCDPISGHVSLFWYQQALGQGPEFLTYFQNEAQLDKSGLPSDRFFAERPEGSVSTLKIQRTQQEDSAVYLCAWGENTGELFFGEGSRLTVL.

This clonotype was found many times. V gene TRBV28 combines with J gene TRBJ2-5; D is uncertain. This CDR3 contains 11 residues. Looked up from germline, CDR1 is MDHEN and CDR2 is SYDVKM. V shed 8 bases and J shed 8 bases, with 12 bases lying between them. CDR3: CASGYEFTQYF. The DNA for the CDR3 is TGTGCCAGCGGGTACGAATTCACCCAGTACTTC.

The gene calls are TRBV11-2 and TRBJ1-1, with D tentatively TRBD1 (5 bases). The CDR3 covers 16 residues. Trimming cost V 3 bases and J 1 base, with 15 bases left between them. Germline V CDR1 and CDR2: SGHAT, FQNNGV. The DNA for the CDR3 is TGTGCCAGCAGCTTCAAAGTGGGGCCCAGGAACACTGAAGCTTTCTTT. Amino acid sequence: CASSFKVGPRNTEAFF.

The chain is built from TRBV24-1 and TRBJ2-2; no firm D call. V was clipped by 5 bases and J by 7 bases, with 16 bases between them. The germline gives CDR1 KGHDR, CDR2 SFDVKD. This CDR3 is 15 amino acids long. The CDR3 DNA sequence: TGTGCCACCAGTGCCCTCGACGGCTACGGCGGGGAGCTGTTTTTT. Translated, it gives CATSALDGYGGELFF.

The sample holds many counts of this clonotype. The chain carries TRBV29-1 and TRBJ2-2; 11 positions match TRBD1. Germline-derived CDR1 and CDR2 are SQVTM and ANQGSEA. This CDR3 contains 14 residues. The CDR3 protein is CSFLGTGGTGELFF. The CDR3 DNA sequence: TGCAGTTTTCTCGGGACAGGGGGCACCGGGGAGCTGTTTTTT.

This clonotype was detected ten times or more. The chain is built from TRBV27 and TRBJ1-5; D possibly corresponds to TRBD1 (6 bases). The V gene lost 6 bases and the J gene lost 5 bases, with 11 bases spanning the gap. This CDR3 spans 13 amino acids. The germline CDR1 and CDR2 sequences are MNHEY and SMNVEV (reference sequence). CDR3 in DNA: TGTGCCAGCAGAATACAGGGAGATCAGCCCCAGCATTTT. The encoded protein is CASRIQGDQPQHF.

This clonotype was recorded many times. The chain uses TRBV15 and TRBJ1-5, with a possible D match to TRBD1 (6 bases). The V gene's germline CDR1 is LNHNV and CDR2 YYDKDF (reference sequence). The CDR3 is 16 amino acids. V lost 4 bases and J 6 bases, leaving 19 bases between the germline ends. The CDR3, as DNA: TGTGCCACCAGCACCTACGGGTCCGGCAGGGGTCAGCCCCAGCATTTT. Amino acid sequence: CATSTYGSGRGQPQHF.

This clonotype was seen repeatedly, ten times or more. V is TRBV11-1 and J is TRBJ2-3; a possible D gene is TRBD2 (6 bases). With 5 bases removed from V and 1 base from J, the gap between germline ends came to 10 bases. CDR1 is SGHAT, CDR2 FQDESV, per germline (reference sequence). The CDR3 runs 14 residues. CDR3 loop: CASSPREGTDTQYF. CDR3 DNA: TGTGCCAGCAGCCCCAGGGAGGGCACAGATACGCAGTATTTT.

In this sample, this clonotype turned up many times. This chain connects TRBV7-1 to TRBJ2-1, with 15 positions matching TRBD2. TRBV7-1 is placed among ORFs of uncertain function. J lost 1 base, V lost 3 bases, and 4 bases had no gene match. The CDR3 consists of 18 residues. Here the CDR3 reads CASSSRGLAGGSYNEQFF. The CDR3 DNA follows: TGTGCCAGCAGCTCTAGGGGACTAGCGGGGGGATCCTACAATGAGCAGTTCTTC.

This clonotype came up many times. This chain links TRBV18 with TRBJ2-7; 9 nucleotides align to TRBD1. The CDR3 is 13 amino acids. Germline CDR1 reads KGHSH; CDR2 reads LQKENI. V trimming: 3 bases; J trimming: 6 bases; junction bases outside the gene matches: 3. This chain's CDR3 is CASSPDRGSEQYF. Here the CDR3 DNA reads TGTGCCAGCTCACCGGACAGGGGTAGCGAGCAGTACTTC.

Many counts were recorded for this clonotype. The CDR3 region is CATMGAGPDTNYGYTF. CDR3 DNA sequence: TGTGCCACCATGGGGGCAGGGCCCGACACTAACTATGGCTACACCTTC. This rearrangement joins TRBV24-1 to TRBJ1-2; tentative D call: TRBD1 (6 bases). The CDR3 extends over 16 amino acids. Germline V lookup: CDR1 KGHDR, CDR2 SFDVKD. V shed 8 bases and J shed 0 bases, with 18 bases lying between them.